A selection of T cell receptor beta chains follows, all from one sample in a study of cytomegalovirus exposure and HLA in healthy donors. Profiled with immunoSEQ multiplex PCR; TCRdb holds only in-frame clones, not every one. The table includes about 150,000 clones, roughly 80% detected once. Specimen: PBMCs. The receptors shown here come from a man aged 25 to 40 in good health and CMV-seropositive. The CDR3 runs from the conserved cysteine through the conserved F or W. Fields, in order: J gene, D gene, clone size, V gene, CDR3 DNA, CDR3 protein. A D gene is named only where the DNA matches it firmly. Not every row has a clone size; where given, it reads once, few, many or a size class.

j_call: TRBJ1-5; d_call: NA; clone_size: NA; v_call: TRBV28; cdr3_nt: TGTGCCAGCAGTTTAGACCCGGGGGTTGGCAATCAGCCCCAGCATTTT; cdr3_aa: CASSLDPGVGNQPQHF
j_call: TRBJ1-1; d_call: NA; clone_size: NA; v_call: TRBV29-1; cdr3_nt: TGCAGCGTCCCCCAGGGAAGGATTGCTTTCTTT; cdr3_aa: CSVPQGRIAFF
j_call: TRBJ2-1; d_call: TRBD2; clone_size: once; v_call: TRBV7-8; cdr3_nt: TGTGCCAGCAGGCGCAGCGGGGAGTCCTACAATGAGCAGTTCTTC; cdr3_aa: CASRRSGESYNEQFF
j_call: TRBJ1-6; d_call: TRBD1; clone_size: NA; v_call: TRBV28; cdr3_nt: TGTGCCAGCAAGTTGGGACAGGGTATGGGTTCACCCCTCCACTTT; cdr3_aa: CASKLGQGMGSPLHF
j_call: TRBJ2-7; d_call: NA; clone_size: NA; v_call: TRBV6-5; cdr3_nt: TGTGCCAGCAGTTACAGCCGGGAACCAACCTACGAGCAGTACTTC; cdr3_aa: CASSYSREPTYEQYF
j_call: TRBJ1-2; d_call: NA; clone_size: NA; v_call: TRBV5-1; cdr3_nt: TGCGCCAGCAGCTTGGATCGCGCTCCGGGTGGCTACACCTTC; cdr3_aa: CASSLDRAPGGYTF
j_call: TRBJ2-5; d_call: NA; clone_size: NA; v_call: TRBV30; cdr3_nt: TGTGCCTGGACACAGGGTCGGGAGACCCAGTACTTC; cdr3_aa: CAWTQGRETQYF
j_call: TRBJ1-2; d_call: TRBD1; clone_size: few; v_call: TRBV19; cdr3_nt: TGTGCCAGTACCCTGGACAGGGGCCGTGGTGGCTACACCTTC; cdr3_aa: CASTLDRGRGGYTF
j_call: TRBJ2-5; d_call: TRBD2; clone_size: once; v_call: TRBV27; cdr3_nt: TGTGCCAGCAGACCAATAGGGGGACTAGCGGCCGGCGGGGAGACCCAGTACTTC; cdr3_aa: CASRPIGGLAAGGETQYF
j_call: TRBJ2-3; d_call: NA; clone_size: NA; v_call: TRBV10-1; cdr3_nt: TGCGCCAGCAGTGAAGGGCAGGGGCAGTATTTT; cdr3_aa: CASSEGQGQYF
j_call: TRBJ1-2; d_call: NA; clone_size: NA; v_call: TRBV7-8; cdr3_nt: TGTGCCAGCAGCTTAGCCTACAGTAACTATGGCTACACCTTC; cdr3_aa: CASSLAYSNYGYTF
j_call: TRBJ2-7; d_call: NA; clone_size: NA; v_call: TRBV11-2; cdr3_nt: TGTGCCAGCAGCTTAGCTTGGAGGGACTCCTACGAGCAGTACTTC; cdr3_aa: CASSLAWRDSYEQYF
j_call: TRBJ2-2; d_call: NA; clone_size: NA; v_call: TRBV30; cdr3_nt: TGTGCCTGGACGGGGGCCGGGGAGCTGTTTTTT; cdr3_aa: CAWTGAGELFF